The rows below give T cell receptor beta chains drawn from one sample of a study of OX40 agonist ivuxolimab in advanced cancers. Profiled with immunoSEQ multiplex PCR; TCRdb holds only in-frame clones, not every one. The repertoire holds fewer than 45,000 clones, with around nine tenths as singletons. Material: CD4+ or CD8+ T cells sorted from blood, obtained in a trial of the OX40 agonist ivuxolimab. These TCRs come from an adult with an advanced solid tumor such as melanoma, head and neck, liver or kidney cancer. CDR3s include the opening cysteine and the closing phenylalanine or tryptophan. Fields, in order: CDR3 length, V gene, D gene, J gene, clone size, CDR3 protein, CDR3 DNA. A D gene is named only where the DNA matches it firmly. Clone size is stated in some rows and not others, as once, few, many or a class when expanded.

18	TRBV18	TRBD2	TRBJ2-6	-	CASSPRLAGTSGANVLTF	TGTGCCAGCTCACCTAGACTAGCGGGGACCTCTGGGGCCAACGTCCTGACTTTC
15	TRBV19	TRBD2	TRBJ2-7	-	CASSIAGGSSYEQYF	TGTGCCAGTAGTATAGCGGGAGGGTCGTCCTACGAGCAGTACTTC
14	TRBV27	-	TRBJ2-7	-	CASSVSGPDYEQYF	TGTGCCAGCAGTGTCTCGGGACCTGACTACGAGCAGTACTTC
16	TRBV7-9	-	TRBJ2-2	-	CASSSGLLANTGELFF	TGTGCCAGCAGCTCCGGACTGCTCGCGAACACCGGGGAGCTGTTTTTT
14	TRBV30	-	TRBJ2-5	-	CAWRPGGAQETQYF	TGTGCCTGGAGACCAGGGGGGGCCCAAGAGACCCAGTACTTC
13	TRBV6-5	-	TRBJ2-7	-	CASSYGRAGEQYF	TGTGCCAGCAGTTACGGCAGGGCCGGCGAGCAGTACTTC
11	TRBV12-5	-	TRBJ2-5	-	CASGLGETQYF	TGTGCTAGTGGCCTGGGGGAGACCCAGTACTTC
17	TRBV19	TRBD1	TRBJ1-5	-	CASRIRGEGADNQPQHF	TGTGCCAGTAGAATCCGGGGGGAGGGGGCGGACAATCAGCCCCAGCATTTT
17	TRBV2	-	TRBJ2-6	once	CASSEGTGGYGANVLTF	TGTGCCAGCAGTGAAGGGACAGGAGGGTATGGGGCCAACGTCCTGACTTTC
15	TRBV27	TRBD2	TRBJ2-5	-	CASSSGLVRLETQYF	TGTGCCAGCAGTTCCGGACTAGTGAGATTGGAGACCCAGTACTTC
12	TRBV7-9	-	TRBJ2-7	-	CASSLDVYEQYF	TGTGCCAGCAGCTTAGATGTCTACGAGCAGTACTTC
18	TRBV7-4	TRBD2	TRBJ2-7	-	CASSPRTSGGASSYEQYF	TGTGCCAGCAGCCCCCGGACTAGCGGGGGGGCCAGCTCCTACGAGCAGTACTTC
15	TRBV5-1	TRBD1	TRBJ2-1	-	CASSLAGGASHEQFF	TGCGCCAGCAGCTTGGCAGGGGGCGCGAGCCATGAGCAGTTCTTC
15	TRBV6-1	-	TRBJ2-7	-	CASTDGGRVLGEQYF	TGTGCCAGCACCGATGGGGGACGGGTACTTGGCGAGCAGTACTTC
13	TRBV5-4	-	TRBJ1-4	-	CASSPGDEEKLFF	TGTGCCAGCAGCCCGGGGGATGAAGAAAAACTGTTTTTT
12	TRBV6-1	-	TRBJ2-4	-	CASSVSANIQYF	TGTGCCAGCAGTGTCTCGGCAAACATTCAGTACTTC
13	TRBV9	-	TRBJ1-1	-	CASSLRPDRGSFF	TGTGCCAGCAGCTTACGCCCGGACCGAGGCAGCTTCTTT
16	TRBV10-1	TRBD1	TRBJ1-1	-	CASSGGQNKGNTEAFF	TGCGCCAGCAGTGGGGGACAGAACAAGGGGAACACTGAAGCTTTCTTT
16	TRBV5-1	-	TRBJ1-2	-	CASSSAGSLPNYGYTF	TGCGCCAGCAGCTCCGCGGGGTCCCTTCCTAACTATGGCTACACCTTC
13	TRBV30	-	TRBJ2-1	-	CAWTIAAPNEQFF	TGTGCCTGGACAATAGCGGCACCCAATGAGCAGTTCTTC
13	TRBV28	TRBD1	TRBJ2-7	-	CASSLHTGVEQYF	TGTGCCAGCAGTTTACATACAGGGGTCGAGCAGTACTTC
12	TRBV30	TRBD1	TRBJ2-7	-	CAWGTGRGEQYF	TGTGCCTGGGGGACAGGGCGCGGCGAGCAGTACTTC
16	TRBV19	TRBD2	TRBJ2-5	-	CASSTGLAGVVETQYF	TGTGCCAGTAGTACCGGACTAGCGGGAGTCGTTGAGACCCAGTACTTC
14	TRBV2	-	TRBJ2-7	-	CASGRDGATYEQYF	TGTGCCAGCGGCCGGGACGGGGCGACCTACGAGCAGTACTTC
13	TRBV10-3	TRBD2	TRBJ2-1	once	CAISDRPGGEQFF	TGTGCCATCAGTGACCGACCGGGAGGTGAGCAGTTCTTC
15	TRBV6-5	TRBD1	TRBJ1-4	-	CASSYAGTGYEKLFF	TGTGCCAGCAGTTACGCGGGGACAGGGTACGAAAAACTGTTTTTT
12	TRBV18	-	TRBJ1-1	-	CASSESGTEAFF	TGTGCCAGCTCAGAAAGCGGCACTGAAGCTTTCTTT
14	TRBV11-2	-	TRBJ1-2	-	CASSFGGANYGYTF	TGTGCCAGCAGCTTTGGGGGAGCTAACTATGGCTACACCTTC
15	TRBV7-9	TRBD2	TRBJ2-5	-	CASSSWPGGVETQYF	TGTGCCAGCAGCTCCTGGCCGGGAGGGGTAGAGACCCAGTACTTC
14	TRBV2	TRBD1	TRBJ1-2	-	CASSDRDRGYGYTF	TGTGCCAGCAGTGACCGGGACAGGGGCTACGGCTACACCTTC
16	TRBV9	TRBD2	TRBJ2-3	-	CASSVDAGALTDTQYF	TGTGCCAGCAGCGTTGATGCGGGAGCTCTGACAGATACGCAGTATTTT
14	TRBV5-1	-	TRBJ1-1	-	CASSPNPGLPEAFF	TGCGCCAGCAGCCCAAACCCAGGGTTACCTGAAGCTTTCTTT
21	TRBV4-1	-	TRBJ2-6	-	CASSQEKLARGPRSGANVLTF	TGCGCCAGCAGCCAAGAAAAGCTAGCTCGTGGGCCCCGGTCTGGGGCCAACGTCCTGACTTTC
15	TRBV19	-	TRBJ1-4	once	CASSIDPASQEKLFF	TGTGCCAGTAGTATAGACCCAGCCAGCCAAGAAAAACTGTTTTTT
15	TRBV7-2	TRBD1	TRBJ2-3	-	CASRTTGLRTDTQYF	TGTGCCAGCCGGACGACAGGGCTTAGGACAGATACGCAGTATTTT
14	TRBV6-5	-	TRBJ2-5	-	CASSYEVKRGTQYF	TGTGCCAGCAGTTACGAGGTCAAACGGGGGACCCAGTACTTC
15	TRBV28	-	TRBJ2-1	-	CASSGGTLLQDEQFF	TGTGCCAGCAGTGGGGGGACTCTCCTACAGGATGAGCAGTTCTTC
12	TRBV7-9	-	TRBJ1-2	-	CASSPELGGYTF	TGTGCCAGCAGCCCGGAGTTAGGTGGCTACACCTTC
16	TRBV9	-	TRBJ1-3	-	CASSVRSDFSGNTIYF	TGTGCCAGCAGCGTACGCAGTGATTTCTCTGGAAACACCATATATTTT
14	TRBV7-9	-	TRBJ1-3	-	CATRRGATGNTIYF	TGTGCCACCCGGCGGGGGGCAACTGGAAACACCATATATTTT
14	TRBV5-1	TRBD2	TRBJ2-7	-	CASSFTSGRYEQYF	TGCGCCAGCAGCTTTACTAGCGGGAGGTACGAGCAGTACTTC
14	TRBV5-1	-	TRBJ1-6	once	CASSSDGGSSPLHF	TGCGCCAGCAGCTCGGACGGGGGGAGTTCACCCCTCCACTTT
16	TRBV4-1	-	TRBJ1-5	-	CASSQEPGAHRQPQHF	TGCGCCAGCAGCCAAGAACCGGGGGCCCATCGACAGCCCCAGCATTTT
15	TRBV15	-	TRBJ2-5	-	CATSRDLGAGETQYF	TGTGCCACCAGCAGAGATTTAGGGGCGGGGGAGACCCAGTACTTC
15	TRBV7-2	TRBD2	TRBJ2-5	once	CASHPRLAGRETQYF	TGTGCCAGCCACCCCCGACTAGCGGGAAGGGAGACCCAGTACTTC
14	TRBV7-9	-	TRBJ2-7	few	CASSGRTPSYEQYF	TGTGCCAGCAGCGGGCGGACACCCTCCTACGAGCAGTACTTC
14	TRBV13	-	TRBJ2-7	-	CASCRASDTYEQYF	TGTGCCAGTTGCAGGGCTAGCGACACCTACGAGCAGTACTTC
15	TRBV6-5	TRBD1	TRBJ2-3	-	CASSYAGGAPDTQYF	TGTGCCAGCAGTTACGCAGGGGGCGCCCCAGATACGCAGTATTTT
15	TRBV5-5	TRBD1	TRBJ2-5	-	CASSERTGGKETQYF	TGTGCCAGCAGCGAGAGGACAGGGGGCAAAGAGACCCAGTACTTC
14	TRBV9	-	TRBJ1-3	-	CASSVGSSGNTIYF	TGTGCCAGCAGCGTAGGAAGCTCTGGAAACACCATATATTTT
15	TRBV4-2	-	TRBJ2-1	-	CASSQEWVSYNEQFF	TGTGCCAGCAGCCAAGAGTGGGTATCCTACAATGAGCAGTTCTTC
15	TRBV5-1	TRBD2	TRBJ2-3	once	CASSIVAGSTDTQYF	TGCGCCAGCAGCATCGTAGCGGGAAGCACAGATACGCAGTATTTT
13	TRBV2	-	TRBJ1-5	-	CASRQGSNQPQHF	TGTGCCAGCAGGCAGGGGAGCAATCAGCCCCAGCATTTT
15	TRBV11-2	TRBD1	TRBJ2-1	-	CASSRSRGLYNEQFF	TGTGCCAGCAGCCGAAGCAGGGGGCTCTACAATGAGCAGTTCTTC
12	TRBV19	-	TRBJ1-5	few	CASHKRNQPQHF	TGTGCCAGTCACAAGAGAAATCAGCCCCAGCATTTT